The present T cell receptor (beta chain) was sequenced within a study of vaccination and CD4 T cells after COVID-19. Study context: A positive SARS-CoV-2 nasal swab PCR result was recorded for each convalescent patient; about ten were mild and one severe.

Study results and caveats: The researchers studied relatively few convalescent patients and omitted early post-infection timepoints. Spike mono-reactive clones accounted for 304 of the 307 vaccine-specific clones found in convalescent patients.

As to this clonotype: Antigen unknown.

Oncomine TCR Beta short-read sequencing was applied to DNA from cultured CD4+ T cells. TCRdb re-called the PCR reads with MiXCR, one entry per CDR3 protein. The data hold around 2,800 distinct CDR3 sequences, with about 34% observed a single time. This sample's treatment: 10-day PBMC culture with coronavirus spike peptide pools or control peptides (ViraFEST assay). The clonotype was recovered from a human donor who had recovered from COVID-19. Input material: CD4+ T cells from blood, cultured in vitro.

The CDR3 sequence is CASTAARGAVVWETQYF. The CDR3 DNA follows: TGTGCCAGCACCGCCGCGAGGGGAGCGGTCGTCTGGGAGACCCAGTACTTC. The chain carries TRBV6-1 and TRBJ2-5, with D perhaps TRBD1 or TRBD2 (5 bases each). Trimming cost V 7 bases and J 5 bases, with 26 bases left between them. Germline V gene lookup returns CDR1 MNHNS and CDR2 SASEGT. The CDR3 sequence is 17 residues long.